These 24 T cell receptor beta chains were sequenced from one sample in a study of T cells in Graves' hyperthyroidism and ophthalmopathy (dated by TCRdb to between 2019 and 2020). Library preparation employed multiplex PCR. TCRdb shows the sequencer as Illumina HiSeq 2000. The TCR beta CDR3 regions were amplified from RNA transcripts. For the first round of RT-PCR on the TCR CDR3, the HTBI primer set was used together with the Qiagen OneStep RT-PCR kit. Using fastp trimming at Q25 and MiXCR clonotype assembly, TCRdb reanalyzed the public sequencing data and kept in-frame beta chains. Merged by CDR3 protein, the rows form single entries marked with the most common genes and DNA. The sample table shows a few hundred thousand distinct CDR3 sequences, and less than 15% are seen once. The ten largest clones add up to approximately 15% of the sample. The sequencing input was blood. These receptors came from a woman in her forties with Graves' hyperthyroidism.

This clonotype was counted between two and nine times. The chain carries TRBV7-2 and TRBJ2-5, with TRBD2 identical over 12 bases. CDR1 SGHTA and CDR2 FQGNSA come from the germline V gene. Trimming cost V 4 bases and J 1 base; bases outside gene matches: 7. The CDR3 length is 17 residues. The CDR3 region has the DNA TGTGCCAGCAGCTCGACTAGCGGGAGTCAGGGCCAAGAGACCCAGTACTTC. Protein product: CASSSTSGSQGQETQYF. The variable domain in full, with the rest retrieved from reference TRBV7-2 and TRBJ2-5, is GAGVSQSPSNKVTEKGKDVELRCDPISGHTALYWYRQSLGQGLEFLIYFQGNSAPDKSGLPSDRFSAERTGGSVSTLTIQRTQQEDSAVYLCASSSTSGSQGQETQYFGPGTRLLVL.

This clonotype was recorded at least ten times. The chain employs TRBV7-3 and TRBJ2-1; TRBD1 is a possible D gene (5 bases). The CDR3 contains 13 residues. Trimming took 2 bases from V and 5 from J, leaving 7 bases between them. Germline V CDR1 and CDR2: SGHTA, FQGTGA. The CDR3 loop is CASSLLQDNEQFF. The DNA of the CDR3 is TGTGCCAGCAGCTTATTACAGGACAATGAGCAGTTCTTC.

This clonotype was picked up many times. The chain is built from TRBV30 and TRBJ2-2; D is perhaps TRBD2 (6 bases). The CDR3 length is 13 residues. The ends were cut back, 4 bases at V and 5 bases at J, with 11 bases in the middle. From germline, CDR1 is GTSNPN and CDR2 SVGIG (reference sequence). The CDR3 is CAWKLAVTGELFF. In nucleotides, the CDR3 is TGTGCCTGGAAACTAGCAGTTACCGGGGAGCTGTTTTTT.

The chain employs TRBV24-1 and TRBJ1-5; a possible D gene is TRBD1 (5 bases). The CDR3 length is 14 residues. CDR1 is KGHDR, CDR2 SFDVKD, per germline. Trimming cost V 6 bases and J 0 bases, with 8 bases left between them. Written as DNA, the CDR3 is TGTGCCACCAGTATGCAGGGTAGCAATCAGCCCCAGCATTTT. It codes for CATSMQGSNQPQHF.

This clonotype was counted at least ten times. V is TRBV18 and J is TRBJ1-1; no clear D. The CDR3 loop spans 15 amino acids. Trimming removed 3 bases at V and 3 bases at J, with 14 bases between. Germline CDR1 is KGHSH and CDR2 is LQKENI. The CDR3: CASSPRAEADTEAFF. CDR3 coding DNA: TGTGCCAGCTCACCCCGGGCAGAGGCCGACACTGAAGCTTTCTTT.

This clonotype was seen many times. This rearrangement joins TRBV6-1 to TRBJ1-1; the match to TRBD1 covers 10 bases. The CDR3 has 15 amino acids. Germline assignment: CDR1 MNHNS and CDR2 SASEGT. V gave up 5 bases and J gave up 1 base; unmatched junction bases: 4. CDR3 sequence reads: CASSPGTGANTEAFF. In DNA form, the CDR3 reads TGTGCCAGCAGTCCCGGGACAGGGGCGAACACTGAAGCTTTCTTT.

This clonotype was seen many times. The chain joins TRBV12-3 or TRBV12-4 to TRBJ2-7; D uncertain. The CDR3 covers 16 residues. The V and J ends lost 0 bases and 0 bases respectively, with 12 bases between them. As DNA, the CDR3 is TGTGCCAGCAGTTTAGCGCAGGTAGTGAACTCCTACGAGCAGTACTTC. Amino acids: CASSLAQVVNSYEQYF.

Many counts were recorded for this clonotype. The rearrangement uses TRBV7-9 and TRBJ1-1; D is unclear. CDR1 and CDR2 (germline): SEHNR, FQNEAQ (reference sequence). V dropped 6 bases and J dropped 6 bases, with 8 bases sitting between them. CDR3 length: 11 residues. The CDR3 sequence: CASRGAAEAFF. The CDR3 coding sequence is TGTGCCAGCAGGGGTGCGGCTGAAGCTTTCTTT.

J is TRBJ2-2 and V is TRBV29-1; TRBD1 agrees at 7 bases. The CDR3 covers 15 residues. V shed 4 bases, J shed 4 bases, and the junction held 9 bases outside the gene matches. The germline CDR1 and CDR2 sequences are SQVTM and ANQGSEA. CDR3 amino acids: CSVVTGTAPTGELFF. The CDR3 nucleotides read TGCAGCGTTGTAACTGGGACAGCACCCACCGGGGAGCTGTTTTTT.

The table lists this clonotype with a few counts. Mismatch with germline at one junction end may stem from a read error. As DNA, the CDR3 is TGTGCCGGCAGTCCGGGACTAGCTGTCAGCTCCTACGAGCAGTACTTC. Translation: CAGSPGLAVSSYEQYF. The chain employs TRBV12-3 or TRBV12-4 and TRBJ2-7; 9 bases match TRBD2. The CDR3 is made up of 16 amino acids.

This clonotype was seen only a few times. This chain connects TRBV5-6 to TRBJ2-7; tentatively, D is TRBD1 (6 bases). The ends were cut back, 0 bases at V and 0 bases at J, with 16 bases in the middle. Germline V gene data show CDR1 as SGHDT and CDR2 as YYEEEE. This CDR3 contains 17 residues. The CDR3: CASSLEPGHMSSYEQYF. CDR3 nucleotide sequence: TGTGCCAGCAGCTTGGAACCGGGACACATGAGCTCCTACGAGCAGTACTTC. The full variable domain, completed using reference TRBV5-6 and TRBJ2-7, is DAGVTQSPTHLIKTRGQQVTLRCSPKSGHDTVSWYQQALGQGPQFIFQYYEEEERQRGNFPDRFSGHQFPNYSSELNVNALLLGDSALYLCASSLEPGHMSSYEQYFGPGTRLTVT.

This clonotype was counted only a few times. The chain joins TRBV20-1 to TRBJ2-3, with no clear D. This CDR3 is built from 12 residues. V lost 5 bases and J 2 bases, leaving 8 bases between the germline ends. CDR1 and CDR2 from the germline V gene are DFQATT and SNEGSKA (reference sequence). CDR3 in amino acids: CSAEETTDTQYF. CDR3 nucleotide sequence: TGCAGTGCTGAAGAAACCACAGATACGCAGTATTTT.

This clonotype was counted many times. The chain employs TRBV11-3 and TRBJ2-7; TRBD1 is a possible D gene (6 bases). CDR1 is SGHNT and CDR2 is YENEEA in the germline V gene. This CDR3 is built from 13 residues. V lost 5 bases and J 3 bases, leaving 11 bases between the germline ends. The CDR3 loop is CASSARTDYEQYF. The CDR3 bases are TGTGCCAGCAGCGCTCGGACAGACTACGAGCAGTACTTC.

This clonotype was seen more than once but under ten times. The J gene is TRBJ1-1, the V gene TRBV7-2; D is ambiguous. Deletions cut 1 base from V and 8 bases from J, with 8 bases between. The CDR3 has 12 amino acids. From germline, CDR1 is SGHTA and CDR2 FQGNSA. The CDR3 spells CASSLGGGEAFF. The CDR3 nucleotides are TGTGCCAGCAGCTTAGGGGGAGGGGAAGCTTTCTTT.

There are a few counts of this clonotype. The chain has TRBV13 and TRBJ2-1; D gene ambiguous. Germline values: CDR1 PRHDT, CDR2 FYEKMQ (reference sequence). The CDR3 totals 14 residues. The V gene lost 2 bases and the J gene lost 3 bases, with 8 bases spanning the gap. CDR3 protein: CASSLRHLYNEQFF. CDR3 nucleotides: TGTGCCAGCAGCTTAAGGCATCTCTACAATGAGCAGTTCTTC. Drawing the rest from reference TRBV13 and TRBJ2-1, the complete variable domain is AAGVIQSPRHLIKEKRETATLKCYPIPRHDTVYWYQQGPGQDPQFLISFYEKMQSDKGSIPDRFSAQQFSDYHSELNMSSLELGDSALYFCASSLRHLYNEQFFGPGTRLTVL.

This clonotype came up many times. The chain uses TRBV7-2 and TRBJ2-7; 7 positions match TRBD2. The V gene's germline CDR1 is SGHTA and CDR2 FQGNSA. The CDR3 contains 16 residues. The V gene end was trimmed by 0 bases and the J gene end by 2 bases; junction bases not matched to a gene: 7. Here the CDR3 DNA reads TGTGCCAGCAGCTTAGCGAGGGCTAGCGGACCCTACGAGCAGTACTTC. Its protein is CASSLARASGPYEQYF.

This clonotype was counted at least ten times. CDR3 amino acids: CSARDPRAGATYEQYF. In DNA, the CDR3 is TGCAGTGCTAGAGATCCGAGGGCGGGAGCGACCTACGAGCAGTACTTC. The chain is built from TRBV20-1 and TRBJ2-7; TRBD2 matches 7 bases. V trimming: 0 bases; J trimming: 2 bases; junction bases outside the gene matches: 10. The CDR3 is 16 residues long. Germline V gene sequence: CDR1 DFQATT, CDR2 SNEGSKA (reference sequence).

The sample holds a few counts of this clonotype. The CDR3 DNA follows: TGTGCCAGTAGTATAGATCCTTATCACGTCTACGAGCAGTACTTC. It translates to CASSIDPYHVYEQYF. This chain links TRBV19 with TRBJ2-7; D not certain. The germline gives CDR1 LNHDA, CDR2 SQIVND (reference sequence). The CDR3 has 15 amino acids. With 0 bases removed from V and 3 bases from J, the gap between germline ends came to 12 bases.

This clonotype showed up just a few times. The chain recombines TRBV2 with TRBJ1-5, with TRBD1 as a possible D gene (6 bases). The CDR3 is 16 residues long. CDR1 is SNHLY, CDR2 FYNNEI, per germline. V was shortened by 9 bases and J by 0 bases, with 18 bases between the two germline ends. CDR3 bases: TGTGCCAGTAGAAGGACAGCCGGAAATAGCAATCAGCCCCAGCATTTT. As protein: CASRRTAGNSNQPQHF.

This clonotype was observed many times. This rearrangement joins TRBV12-3 or TRBV12-4 to TRBJ2-5; tentative D call: TRBD1 (6 bases). This CDR3 is built from 15 residues. The V gene lost 6 bases and the J gene lost 2 bases, with 16 bases spanning the gap. The CDR3 DNA is TGTGCCAGCAGCTCCCCCTGGGGGCGGCAAGAGACCCAGTACTTC. Its translation: CASSSPWGRQETQYF.

This clonotype was seen more than once but under ten times. V usage is TRBV5-1 and J usage is TRBJ2-7; D call uncertain. This CDR3 has 14 amino acids. CDR1 is SGHRS and CDR2 is YFSETQ in the germline V gene. V was cut by 4 bases and J by 3 bases, with 14 bases left in between. CDR3 protein: CASSPTTTFYEQYF. CDR3 nucleotides: TGCGCCAGCAGCCCAACGACAACCTTCTACGAGCAGTACTTC.

This clonotype came up many times. The chain is built from TRBV2 and TRBJ1-4, with D possibly being TRBD1 (5 bases). With 7 bases removed from V and 6 bases from J, the gap between germline ends came to 15 bases. Germline lookup yields CDR1 SNHLY and CDR2 FYNNEI. This CDR3 contains 14 residues. CDR3 sequence (DNA): TGTGCCAGCAATGGTCAGGGCGGGTATGAAAAACTGTTTTTT. Translation gives CASNGQGGYEKLFF.

This clonotype has a count of ten or more. The rearrangement links TRBV11-2 to TRBJ2-7; 9 bases are shared with TRBD2. The CDR3 has 15 residues. Per germline, CDR1 SGHAT and CDR2 FQNNGV. V lost 4 bases and J lost 2; bases outside the gene matches: 6. The CDR3 DNA reads as TGTGCCAGCAGCTCCAGACTAGCGGTAACCTACGAGCAGTACTTC. This codes for CASSSRLAVTYEQYF.

This clonotype was seen a handful of times. The chain links TRBV20-1 to TRBJ2-7, with 7 bases that match TRBD1. Germline CDR1 is DFQATT and CDR2 is SNEGSKA (reference sequence). CDR3 size: 14 residues. J was trimmed by 3 bases and V by 4 bases; bases with no gene match: 9. CDR3 nucleotide sequence: TGCAGTGCTACCGGACAGGAGTTTATCTACGAGCAGTACTTC. It translates to CSATGQEFIYEQYF.